This record looks at one TCR beta chain sequence and its context. As yet, its antigen is unknown. The data stem from a study of beta chain features in type 1 diabetes. About the study: In age, gender and cell yields, patients were similar to healthy donors. Study-wide findings and caveats: Compared with healthy donors, patients appeared to share more similar naive, central memory and regulatory TCRB repertoires.

Sampling consisted of one heparinised blood draw per donor, averaging around 120 mL. Sorted cells reached over 98% purity in every population. Of the isolated RNA, all was reverse transcribed, and so the sequenced material was expressed TCRB transcripts. Libraries were prepared by immunoSEQ multiplex PCR; TCRdb keeps only in-frame clonotypes and omits some of them. The sample contains roughly 370,000 clones, roughly 13% of which appear only once. Trimming left V 1 base short and J 0 bases short, with 9 bases between. The CDR3 runs to 16 residues. CDR1 and CDR2 (germline): SGHVS, FQNEAQ. This TCR was recovered from a man aged 30-40 years in good health. This chain links TRBV7-8 with TRBJ1-4; D is possibly TRBD1 (5 bases). The sequenced sample consisted of naive CD4+ T cells from blood. This chain's CDR3 is CASSLGDPATNEKLFF. As DNA, the CDR3 is TGTGCCAGCAGCTTAGGGGACCCGGCAACTAATGAAAAACTGTTTTTT.